Below, one T cell receptor beta chain is given with its context. Authors' data handling: Nucleated cell number was recorded as an estimate derived from reference gene primer amplification. This table comes from immunoSEQ multiplex PCR, and its TCRdb copy is limited to in-frame clones, with some not included. V, J and clone size were drawn from that table, and D and trimming were deduced from the DNA. The sample yields about 57,000 clones, roughly 78% seen once. The V gene lost 3 bases and the J gene lost 0 bases, with 11 bases spanning the gap. This CDR3 region has 16 residues. Germline V CDR1 and CDR2: KGHDR, SFDVKD. This record belongs to a study of blood T cell repertoires in COVID-19. As for the study in general: Donors in the United States, Italy and Spain gave samples during acute or convalescent COVID-19. Nucleic acid was either cDNA or gDNA, and it came from T cells, B-cell-depleted T cells, or PBMCs.

The rearrangement links TRBV24-1 to TRBJ1-3, with D unresolved. Sequenced sample: peripheral blood. The source is a man aged 55-75 years with acute or convalescent COVID-19. The chain's CDR3 is CATSDVLRDSGNTIYF. CDR3 bases: TGTGCCACCAGTGATGTGTTGCGGGACTCTGGAAACACCATATATTTT.